This TCR beta chain was obtained from a study of cytomegalovirus exposure and HLA in healthy donors. A multiplex PCR was run with 60 Vbeta primers and 13 Jbeta primers. Authors' processing steps: There were about 80 million unique TCR beta chains by a later count, and about 12 million of them were shared. Some clones are missing from TCRdb's copy, which holds only in-frame ones; the method was immunoSEQ multiplex PCR. Clone size and V and J calls were adopted from that table, with D and trimming inferred from the DNA. Among roughly 150,000 clones listed, roughly 83% were seen once. Germline trimming cut 0 bases from V and 3 bases from J; bases unmatched to any gene: 0. Germline values: CDR1 KGHSH, CDR2 LQKENI. The CDR3 is 15 amino acids. Notes on the study in general: As a later analysis revealed, the rate of TCR association differed by HLA locus, with DRB1 most and HLA-C fewest. In an earlier analysis, most TCR beta V segments were productive about 87% or about 30% of the time. Presence/absence comparisons presumed near-even sequencing depth among donors.

Turning to this clone: Antigen: not known.

The receptor was derived from a man in his thirties or forties in good health and CMV-seronegative. The chain is built from TRBV18 and TRBJ2-5; 11 nucleotides align to TRBD2. Sequenced sample: PBMCs. CDR3 bases: TGTGCCAGCTCACCACCGGGACTAGCGGAAGAGACCCAGTACTTC. Its translation: CASSPPGLAEETQYF. The full variable domain, in which reference TRBV18 and TRBJ2-5 provide the parts outside the CDR3, is NAGVMQNPRHLVRRRGQEARLRCSPMKGHSHVYWYRQLPEEGLKFMVYLQKENIIDESGMPKERFSAEFPKEGPSILRIQQVVRGDSAAYFCASSPPGLAEETQYFGPGTRLLVL.